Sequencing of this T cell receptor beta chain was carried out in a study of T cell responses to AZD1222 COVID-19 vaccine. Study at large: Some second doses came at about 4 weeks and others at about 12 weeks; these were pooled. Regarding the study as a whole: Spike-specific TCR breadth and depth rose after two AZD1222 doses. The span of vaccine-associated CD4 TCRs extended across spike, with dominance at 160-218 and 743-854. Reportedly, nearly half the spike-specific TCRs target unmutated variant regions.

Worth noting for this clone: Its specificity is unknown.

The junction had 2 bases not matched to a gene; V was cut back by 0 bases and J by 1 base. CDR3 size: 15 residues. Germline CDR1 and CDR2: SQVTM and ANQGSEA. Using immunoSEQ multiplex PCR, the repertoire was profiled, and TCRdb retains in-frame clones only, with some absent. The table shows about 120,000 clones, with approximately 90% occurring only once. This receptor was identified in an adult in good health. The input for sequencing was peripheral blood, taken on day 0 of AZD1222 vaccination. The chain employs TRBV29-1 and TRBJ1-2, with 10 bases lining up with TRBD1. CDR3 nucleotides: TGCAGCGTTGAAGATCGGACAGGGGGTAACTATGGCTACACCTTC. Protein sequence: CSVEDRTGGNYGYTF. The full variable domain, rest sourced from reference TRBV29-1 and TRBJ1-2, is SAVISQKPSRDICQRGTSLTIQCQVDSQVTMMFWYRQQPGQSLTLIATANQGSEATYESGFVIDKFPISRPNLTFSTLTVSNMSPEDSSIYLCSVEDRTGGNYGYTFGSGTRLTVV.